One sample yielded the 15 T cell receptor beta chains listed below, sequenced in a study of blood T cell repertoires in COVID-19. Generated by immunoSEQ multiplex PCR, the TCRdb table keeps only in-frame clones and is missing some. The sample lists some 240,000 clones; around 89% were seen once. The sequenced sample was peripheral blood. The source is a woman aged 55-69 years with COVID-19, enrolled during active disease.

The chain combines TRBV10-3 with TRBJ1-2, with 11 nucleotides matching TRBD1. Trimming at V came to 5 bases and at J to 5 bases, leaving 4 bases not matched to a gene. This CDR3 has 14 residues. Germline V gene lookup returns CDR1 ENHRY and CDR2 SYGVKD. The CDR3 loop reads CAISIGQGAYGYTF. CDR3 in DNA: TGTGCCATCAGTATCGGACAGGGGGCATATGGCTACACCTTC.

V usage is TRBV19 and J usage is TRBJ1-1, with D unresolved. Germline CDR1 reads LNHDA; CDR2 reads SQIVND (reference sequence). With 2 bases removed from V and 1 base from J, the gap between germline ends came to 8 bases. This CDR3 has 14 residues. The CDR3 sequence is CASSIYGENTEAFF. The CDR3 bases are TGTGCCAGTAGTATATACGGAGAGAACACTGAAGCTTTCTTT.

The chain couples TRBV5-4 to TRBJ2-2, with a weak D call TRBD1 (8 bases). Trimming removed 0 bases at V and 6 bases at J, with 15 bases between. The V gene's germline CDR1 is SGHNT and CDR2 YYREEE (reference sequence). The CDR3 has 16 residues. The CDR3 loop reads CASSLGRTGRAGELFF. The CDR3, as DNA: TGTGCCAGCAGCTTGGGCAGGACAGGGAGGGCCGGGGAGCTGTTTTTT. The full variable domain, in which reference TRBV5-4 and TRBJ2-2 provide the parts outside the CDR3, is ETGVTQSPTHLIKTRGQQVTLRCSSQSGHNTVSWYQQALGQGPQFIFQYYREEENGRGNFPPRFSGLQFPNYSSELNVNALELDDSALYLCASSLGRTGRAGELFFGEGSRLTVL.

This chain joins TRBV3-1 (or the pseudogene TRBV3-2) and TRBJ1-2; tentatively, D is TRBD1 (5 bases). CDR1 LGHDT and CDR2 YNNKEL come from the germline V gene (reference sequence). V lost 1 base, J lost 0 bases, and 15 bases lay in between. CDR3 length: 17 amino acids. Here the CDR3 reads CASSQGFGGVTNYGYTF. Written as DNA, the CDR3 is TGTGCCAGCAGCCAAGGGTTTGGGGGGGTAACTAACTATGGCTACACCTTC.

This chain links TRBV19 with TRBJ2-5; D is perhaps TRBD2 (5 bases). Trimming left V 3 bases short and J 9 bases short, with 14 bases between. The V gene's germline CDR1 is LNHDA and CDR2 SQIVND (reference sequence). This CDR3 region has 13 residues. In nucleotides, the CDR3 is TGTGCCAGTAGTATTGAGAGCCGGGGAGCCCAGTACTTC. Translation: CASSIESRGAQYF.

The rearrangement links TRBV6-5 to TRBJ1-1, with 7 bases aligning to TRBD1. V trimming: 2 bases; J trimming: 5 bases; junction bases outside the gene matches: 5. Germline-derived CDR1 and CDR2 are MNHEY and SVGAGI. CDR3 length equals 14 residues. The DNA of the CDR3 is TGTGCCAGCAGTTACAGGACAGGAGAGACTGAAGCTTTCTTT. This gives the protein CASSYRTGETEAFF.

The chain uses TRBV27 and TRBJ1-2; 8 bases are a match to TRBD1. The CDR3 has 14 residues. Trimming at V came to 6 bases and at J to 5 bases, leaving 8 bases not matched to a gene. Germline values: CDR1 MNHEY, CDR2 SMNVEV (reference sequence). The CDR3, as DNA: TGTGCCAGCAGCGAGCAGGGGGCAGGATATGGCTACACCTTC. It encodes CASSEQGAGYGYTF.

The rearrangement uses TRBV4-1 and TRBJ2-3; D perhaps matches TRBD2 (7 bases). This CDR3 is built from 17 residues. Germline assignment: CDR1 MGHRA and CDR2 YSYEKL. V was trimmed by 0 bases and J by 2 bases, leaving 15 bases between them. The CDR3 nucleotides read TGCGCCAGCAGCCAAGATGTGGCGGGGGCCTTCACAGATACGCAGTATTTT. Amino acid sequence: CASSQDVAGAFTDTQYF.

The chain combines TRBV6-5 with TRBJ2-5; 9 positions agree with TRBD1. Germline loops: CDR1 MNHEY, CDR2 SVGAGI. The CDR3 sequence is 15 residues long. The ends lost 4 bases at V and 7 bases at J; junction bases unmatched: 10. CDR3 coding DNA: TGTGCCAGCAGTTTAGGACAGGGGAGCTGGGCGACCCAGTACTTC. It is translated as CASSLGQGSWATQYF.

The CDR3 spells CASSIQGDEQFF. The CDR3 nucleotides read TGTGCCAGCAGCATACAGGGCGATGAGCAGTTCTTC. V gene TRBV9 combines with J gene TRBJ2-1, with TRBD1 as a possible D gene (6 bases). CDR1 is SGDLS and CDR2 is YYNGEE in the germline V gene. Between the trimmed V and J ends, which lost 4 bases and 8 bases, there was a span of 10 bases. This CDR3 is 12 amino acids long.

This chain connects TRBV10-2 to TRBJ1-3; D uncertain. Trimming left V 5 bases short and J 1 base short, with 6 bases between. Germline-derived CDR1 and CDR2 are WSHSY and SAAADI. There are 13 residues in the CDR3. CDR3 coding DNA: TGCGCCAGCAGTTCGGGGTCTGGAAACACCATATATTTT. Its protein product is CASSSGSGNTIYF.

This chain joins TRBV6-6 and TRBJ1-6; D may be TRBD1 (5 bases). Germline CDR1 and CDR2: MNHNY and SVGAGI (reference sequence). Trimming stripped 0 bases from V and 6 bases from J, with 9 bases between. This CDR3 is built from 15 residues. The CDR3 coding sequence is TGTGCCAGCAGTTACTCAGGGGTTTCTAATTCACCCCTCCACTTT. Translated, it gives CASSYSGVSNSPLHF.

On this clone itself: At one of its ends the junction is not consistent with the germline gene, which may arise from a read error. The genes are TRBV27 and TRBJ2-1; 7 bases map to TRBD2. The CDR3 extends over 15 amino acids. Germline lookup yields CDR1 MNHEY and CDR2 SMNVEV (reference sequence). In nucleotides, the CDR3 is TGTGCCAGCTCCCTTGGGGCGACTAGCTACGATGAGCAGTTCTTC. This codes for CASSLGATSYDEQFF.

The chain has TRBV24-1 and TRBJ2-3; TRBD2 matches at 9 bases. Germline V CDR1 and CDR2: KGHDR, SFDVKD. The CDR3 has 18 residues. V lost 1 base to trimming and J lost 5 bases; unmatched junction nucleotides: 12. The CDR3 bases are TGTGCCACCAGTGATTTAAAGAGCTGCGGGGGGGGTGGAGATACGCAGTATTTT. Translation: CATSDLKSCGGGGDTQYF.

The rearrangement links TRBV4-3 to TRBJ1-2; 9 bases align to TRBD1. The length of the CDR3 is 17 residues. Trimming took 0 bases from V and 8 from J; bases not matched to a gene: 13. Germline CDR1 and CDR2: LGHNA and YSLEER. CDR3 amino acids: CASSQDLRPGQGGGYTF. CDR3 in DNA: TGCGCCAGCAGCCAAGATCTGCGACCGGGACAGGGAGGCGGCTACACCTTC.